These T cell receptor beta chains were read from a single sample in a study of CD8+ T cells in alopecia areata. The method was immunoSEQ multiplex PCR; TCRdb's version includes in-frame clones alone and lacks a portion of them. The sample holds 95,000 to 110,000 clones, around 84% seen once. Sequences were derived from CD8+ T cells sorted from blood, sampled at week 24, from a patient treated with tofacitinib. The receptors come from a human donor with alopecia areata. CDR3s include the opening cysteine and the closing phenylalanine or tryptophan. Fields, in order: J gene, clone size, D gene, V gene, CDR3 DNA, CDR3 protein. A D gene is named only where the DNA matches it firmly. Size values are once, few and many counts, or a class for expanded clones, and some rows have none.

j_call: TRBJ2-7; clone_size: -; d_call: -; v_call: TRBV7-9; cdr3_nt: TGTGCCAGCAGCCCACGGACGGACTACGAGCAGTACTTC; cdr3_aa: CASSPRTDYEQYF
j_call: TRBJ2-3; clone_size: -; d_call: -; v_call: TRBV27; cdr3_nt: TGTGCCAGCAGATATGAGACGCATTCTAGCACAGATACGCAGTATTTT; cdr3_aa: CASRYETHSSTDTQYF
j_call: TRBJ1-1; clone_size: few; d_call: -; v_call: TRBV21-1; cdr3_nt: TGTGCCCGGAGACGCACTGAAGCTTTCTTT; cdr3_aa: CARRRTEAFF
j_call: TRBJ2-7; clone_size: -; d_call: TRBD1; v_call: TRBV19; cdr3_nt: TGTGCCAGTAGTATAAGGACAGGGGAAATGTACGAGCAGTACTTC; cdr3_aa: CASSIRTGEMYEQYF
j_call: TRBJ2-4; clone_size: -; d_call: -; v_call: TRBV2; cdr3_nt: TGTGCCAGCAGAGAAACAAGCGGATTAGCCAAAAACATTCAGTACTTC; cdr3_aa: CASRETSGLAKNIQYF
j_call: TRBJ2-1; clone_size: -; d_call: TRBD1; v_call: TRBV11-2; cdr3_nt: TGTGCCAGCAGCTCGGGACAGGGGATTTCCTACAATGAGCAGTTCTTC; cdr3_aa: CASSSGQGISYNEQFF
j_call: TRBJ2-3; clone_size: -; d_call: TRBD2; v_call: TRBV29-1; cdr3_nt: TGCAGCGCCATGGGAGGGCGCGGGGATACGCAGTATTTT; cdr3_aa: CSAMGGRGDTQYF
j_call: TRBJ2-2; clone_size: -; d_call: -; v_call: TRBV7-9; cdr3_nt: TGTGCCAGCAGCCCCCGGAACACCGGGGAGCTGTTTTTT; cdr3_aa: CASSPRNTGELFF
j_call: TRBJ1-5; clone_size: -; d_call: -; v_call: TRBV2; cdr3_nt: TGTGCCACAGCCTTGTATAGCAATCAGCCCCAGCATTTT; cdr3_aa: CATALYSNQPQHF
j_call: TRBJ2-7; clone_size: once; d_call: TRBD1; v_call: TRBV7-4; cdr3_nt: TGTGCCAGCAGCTTAGGGACAGGGATCACCTACGAGCAGTACTTC; cdr3_aa: CASSLGTGITYEQYF
j_call: TRBJ2-5; clone_size: -; d_call: TRBD1; v_call: TRBV4-3; cdr3_nt: TGCGCCAGCAGCCAACTACAGGGGCCCCAAGAGACCCAGTACTTC; cdr3_aa: CASSQLQGPQETQYF
j_call: TRBJ2-7; clone_size: once; d_call: -; v_call: TRBV4-1; cdr3_nt: TGCGCCAGCAGCCAAGAGGTCCGGTTTCTGAACGAGCAGTACTTC; cdr3_aa: CASSQEVRFLNEQYF
j_call: TRBJ1-2; clone_size: -; d_call: TRBD1; v_call: TRBV7-2; cdr3_nt: TGTGCCAGCAGCTTCGCTCAGGGGGTACTCCATGGCTACACCTTC; cdr3_aa: CASSFAQGVLHGYTF
j_call: TRBJ2-7; clone_size: -; d_call: TRBD2; v_call: TRBV13; cdr3_nt: TGTGCCAGCAGCTTAACGGGGGGCTACGAGCAGTACTTC; cdr3_aa: CASSLTGGYEQYF
j_call: TRBJ2-1; clone_size: -; d_call: TRBD1; v_call: TRBV6-6; cdr3_nt: TGTGCCAGCAGGGTCGAAGGGGGCCAAAGGGGGTTCTTC; cdr3_aa: CASRVEGGQRGFF
j_call: TRBJ2-4; clone_size: once; d_call: -; v_call: TRBV7-9; cdr3_nt: TGTGCCAGCAGCTCCACCTGGGGTGTGGGCAAAAACATTCAGTACTTC; cdr3_aa: CASSSTWGVGKNIQYF
j_call: TRBJ2-1; clone_size: -; d_call: -; v_call: TRBV7-9; cdr3_nt: TGTGCCAGCAGCCCTTATTCCGTTCGGGGCTACGGCAATGAGCAGTTCTTC; cdr3_aa: CASSPYSVRGYGNEQFF
j_call: TRBJ2-1; clone_size: -; d_call: TRBD2; v_call: TRBV4-3; cdr3_nt: TGCGCCAGCAGCCAAGGGAGCGGGGGCCCCGGTGAGCAGTTCTTC; cdr3_aa: CASSQGSGGPGEQFF
j_call: TRBJ2-2; clone_size: -; d_call: -; v_call: TRBV4-1; cdr3_nt: TGCGCCAGCAGCCACCCCAAGGGGGGCACCGGGGAGCTGTTTTTT; cdr3_aa: CASSHPKGGTGELFF
j_call: TRBJ2-7; clone_size: few; d_call: -; v_call: TRBV6-5; cdr3_nt: TGTGCCAGCTGGGGGGACTCCTCCTACGAGCAGTACTTC; cdr3_aa: CASWGDSSYEQYF
j_call: TRBJ2-7; clone_size: -; d_call: TRBD2; v_call: TRBV7-2; cdr3_nt: TGTGCCAGCAGCTTAGGTCTAGCGGGGCTTTACGAGCAGTACTTC; cdr3_aa: CASSLGLAGLYEQYF
j_call: TRBJ2-5; clone_size: -; d_call: -; v_call: TRBV7-9; cdr3_nt: TGTGCCAGCAGCTTAGCCAAGCTACTAGACAGCAGAAGCCAAGAGACCCAGTACTTC; cdr3_aa: CASSLAKLLDSRSQETQYF
j_call: TRBJ2-1; clone_size: once; d_call: TRBD2; v_call: TRBV6-1; cdr3_nt: TGTGCCAGCAGTGCGACTAGCGGGGTCGATGAGCAGTTCTTC; cdr3_aa: CASSATSGVDEQFF
j_call: TRBJ2-7; clone_size: few; d_call: TRBD1; v_call: TRBV15; cdr3_nt: TGTGCCACCAGCAGAGAGGGGACAGGCCTTGGGCAGTACTTC; cdr3_aa: CATSREGTGLGQYF
j_call: TRBJ2-5; clone_size: -; d_call: -; v_call: TRBV10-3; cdr3_nt: TGTGCCATCAGTGAGTCGTTGGAGACCCAGTACTTC; cdr3_aa: CAISESLETQYF
j_call: TRBJ1-6; clone_size: -; d_call: -; v_call: TRBV4-3; cdr3_nt: TGCGCCAGCAGCCAGGGAGGCGGGGGTAATTCACCCCTCCACTTT; cdr3_aa: CASSQGGGGNSPLHF
j_call: TRBJ2-7; clone_size: -; d_call: -; v_call: TRBV27; cdr3_nt: TGTGCCAGCAGTTTACTCGGTAGCGAACACGAGCAGTACTTC; cdr3_aa: CASSLLGSEHEQYF
j_call: TRBJ1-1; clone_size: -; d_call: -; v_call: TRBV5-8; cdr3_nt: TGTGCCAGCAGCTTGCGGGGGAACACTGAAGCTTTCTTT; cdr3_aa: CASSLRGNTEAFF
j_call: TRBJ1-2; clone_size: -; d_call: -; v_call: TRBV7-8; cdr3_nt: TGTGCCAGCAGTCAAGCCATAGGTAACTATGGCTACACCTTC; cdr3_aa: CASSQAIGNYGYTF